This entry lists 3 T cell receptor beta chains sequenced from one sample in a study of blood T cell repertoires in COVID-19. Some clones are missing from TCRdb's copy, which holds only in-frame ones; the method was immunoSEQ multiplex PCR. The sample yields fewer than 120,000 clones, around 80% seen once. Sequencing was performed on peripheral blood. These receptor sequences come from a woman older than 75 with acute or convalescent COVID-19.

The V call is TRBV6-5, the J call TRBJ1-3; D is unclear. The CDR3 has 14 amino acids. The germline CDR1 and CDR2 sequences are MNHEY and SVGAGI. V was pared by 2 bases and J by 4 bases, with 9 bases between. CDR3: CASSYGGFGNTIYF. The CDR3 region has the DNA TGTGCCAGCAGTTACGGAGGGTTCGGAAACACCATATATTTT.

The V call is TRBV4-2, the J call TRBJ1-6, with a tentative D call TRBD1 (6 bases). V lost 2 bases and J 6 bases, leaving 8 bases between the germline ends. The CDR3 is 14 amino acids. The germline gives CDR1 LGHNA, CDR2 YNFKEQ. The CDR3 region has the DNA TGTGCCAGCAGCCAACAGGGGATTAATTCACCCCTCCACTTT. Amino acid sequence: CASSQQGINSPLHF.

The chain recombines TRBV18 with TRBJ2-7; TRBD2 aligns across 12 bases. This CDR3 has 14 residues. Per the germline V gene, CDR1 is KGHSH and CDR2 is LQKENI. J gave up 5 bases and V 6 bases, and 5 bases lay outside the gene matches. CDR3 bases: TGTGCCAGCTCGCCGACTAGCGGGGGTAACGAGCAGTACTTC. It codes for CASSPTSGGNEQYF.